These 17 T cell receptor beta chains originate from one sample sequenced in a study of T cell repertoires in cytomegalovirus infection (dated by TCRdb to about 2019). Their recognized antigens are unknown. The intended sense of this specimen's treatment or condition label: in vitro stimulation with specific CMV peptide epitopes to enrich CMV-specific T cells. The instrument given in TCRdb is Illumina HiSeq 1500. The public reads were reprocessed in TCRdb via fastp at Q25 and MiXCR, keeping in-frame beta chains. Rows with a matching CDR3 protein are joined into one entry that keeps the most common DNA and genes. This sample holds about 920,000 distinct CDR3 sequences; 30% to 40% were observed only once. The ten largest clones add up to 11% to 15% of the sample. The sample consisted of cultured CD8+ T cells from PBMCs, taken from culture after CMV antigen stimulation. The receptors derive from a human donor in good health (CMV status not recorded). Some clones in this sample may be carry-over from other donors' samples.

The chain has TRBV27 and TRBJ2-5; D is possibly TRBD1 (6 bases). V was shortened by 4 bases and J by 1 base, with 13 bases between the two germline ends. This CDR3 spans 15 amino acids. The germline CDR1 and CDR2 sequences are MNHEY and SMNVEV (reference sequence). CDR3 region: CASSSQDSLQETQYF. The CDR3 nucleotides read TGTGCCAGCAGTTCCCAGGACAGCCTCCAAGAGACCCAGTACTTC.

This clonotype was counted a few times. The gene calls are TRBV7-6 and TRBJ2-6; 7 nucleotides line up with TRBD2. After removal of 5 bases from V and 4 bases from J, the junction contained 8 bases not matched to a gene. The CDR3 has 16 residues. Germline CDR1 is SGHVS and CDR2 is FNYEAQ. The CDR3 spells CASSLWGGSGANVLTF. In DNA form, the CDR3 reads TGTGCCAGCAGCCTATGGGGAGGGTCCGGGGCCAACGTCCTGACTTTC.

Regarding this clonotype: No conserved phenylalanine or tryptophan is present at the end of the CDR3, so a read error is the likely explanation. The genes are TRBV4-1 and TRBJ2-1, with 8 positions matching TRBD2. CDR3 length: 16 amino acids. Losses at the gene ends were 2 bases for V and 8 bases for J; bases not matched to a gene: 11. Germline CDR1 MGHRA, CDR2 YSYEKL. The CDR3 DNA reads as TGCGCCAGCAGCCAAAGCGGGGGTCTGGGGATTGATGAGCAGTTCCTC. It specifies CASSQSGGLGIDEQFL.

The chain couples TRBV6-5 to TRBJ1-4; weak D call: TRBD1 (6 bases). V was cut by 6 bases and J by 3 bases, with 11 bases left in between. The CDR3 is made up of 14 amino acids. The germline CDR1 and CDR2 sequences are MNHEY and SVGAGI. The CDR3 nucleotides are TGTGCCAGCAGCTCCGGGACATCTAATGAAAAACTGTTTTTT. This sequence encodes CASSSGTSNEKLFF.

Here the CDR3 DNA reads TGCAGTGCTAGCCGTCCCCAGGACGGAGATTTTAGCAATCAGCCCCAGCATTTT. Protein sequence: CSASRPQDGDFSNQPQHF. The chain is built from TRBV20-1 and TRBJ1-5; D is ambiguous. V gave up 3 bases and J gave up 0 bases, with 21 bases separating them. The CDR3 extends over 18 amino acids. Per the germline V gene, CDR1 is DFQATT and CDR2 is SNEGSKA (reference sequence).

In its sample, this clonotype was seen many times. V is TRBV7-2 and J is TRBJ2-1, with D possibly being TRBD2 (6 bases). Per the germline V gene, CDR1 is SGHTA and CDR2 is FQGNSA. V was clipped by 2 bases and J by 6 bases, with 14 bases between them. The CDR3 is made up of 15 amino acids. The CDR3 DNA sequence: TGTGCCAGCAGCTTAAAATCGTGGGAGGCCAATGAGCAGTTCTTC. It is translated as CASSLKSWEANEQFF.

This chain uses TRBV7-8 with TRBJ2-5; possibly TRBD1 or TRBD2 for D (6 bases each). Germline V gene sequence: CDR1 SGHVS, CDR2 FQNEAQ. The V and J ends lost 3 bases and 0 bases respectively, with 26 bases between them. The CDR3 length is 20 residues. CDR3 amino acids: CASSFQIGWGRGGYQETQYF. Here the CDR3 DNA reads TGTGCCAGCAGCTTTCAAATCGGGTGGGGGCGGGGCGGGTACCAAGAGACCCAGTACTTC.

This clonotype was observed a few times. The chain carries TRBV27 and TRBJ2-3; 8 positions agree with TRBD1. Germline V gene data show CDR1 as MNHEY and CDR2 as SMNVEV (reference sequence). This CDR3 has 14 amino acids. The V segment lost 4 bases and the J segment 8 bases; nucleotides outside the gene matches: 8. The CDR3 spells CASSSPGQVVTQYF. The CDR3 bases are TGTGCCAGCAGTTCACCGGGACAGGTGGTTACGCAGTATTTT.

This clonotype was detected a few times. The chain has TRBV27 and TRBJ1-5, with TRBD1 matching 8 bases. The junction had 11 bases not matched to a gene; V was cut back by 8 bases and J by 5 bases. Germline V gene data show CDR1 as MNHEY and CDR2 as SMNVEV (reference sequence). The CDR3 loop spans 15 amino acids. The CDR3 protein is CASGGQQGGHQPQHF. The CDR3 DNA sequence: TGTGCCAGCGGGGGCCAACAGGGGGGTCATCAGCCCCAGCATTTT.

The genes are TRBV9 and TRBJ2-1, with D uncertain. Trimming shortened V by 1 base and J by 8 bases, and 7 bases separated the two germline ends. The germline gives CDR1 SGDLS, CDR2 YYNGEE. CDR3 length equals 12 residues. The CDR3 is CASSVITDEQFF. CDR3 DNA: TGTGCCAGCAGCGTAATTACGGATGAGCAGTTCTTC.

This rearrangement joins TRBV27 to TRBJ1-4, with D possibly matching TRBD1 (5 bases). This CDR3 comprises 16 residues. Looked up from germline, CDR1 is MNHEY and CDR2 is SMNVEV (reference sequence). V lost 0 bases and J lost 1, with 9 bases in between. CDR3 sequence (DNA): TGTGCCAGCAGTTTATCCCAGGGAAGAACTAATGAAAAACTGTTTTTT. It translates to CASSLSQGRTNEKLFF.

The chain couples TRBV12-3 or TRBV12-4 to TRBJ2-3; D is unresolved. V shed 3 bases and J shed 1 base, with 14 bases lying between them. The CDR3 is 16 residues long. The CDR3 is CASSFVFGPGTDTQYF. The CDR3 DNA reads as TGTGCCAGCAGTTTCGTTTTCGGTCCCGGCACAGATACGCAGTATTTT.

This clonotype was recorded at least ten times. The V and J genes are TRBV12-3 or TRBV12-4 and TRBJ2-1, with 10 bases aligning to TRBD2. J was trimmed by 4 bases and V by 5 bases; bases with no gene match: 17. The CDR3 is made up of 19 amino acids. CDR3 coding DNA: TGTGCCAGCAGTGCCTCTGGGGCTAGCGGGGGCCCGGGGTACAATGAGCAGTTCTTC. This sequence encodes CASSASGASGGPGYNEQFF.

The rearrangement joins TRBV6-5 to TRBJ2-2; D remains ambiguous. Trimming pared 5 bases from V and 4 bases from J, leaving 8 bases between. CDR3 length equals 13 residues. The V gene's germline CDR1 is MNHEY and CDR2 SVGAGI. The CDR3 DNA reads TGTGCCAGCAGTCTCTTCGGCACCGGGGAGCTGTTTTTT. It yields the protein CASSLFGTGELFF.

V gene TRBV6-6 combines with J gene TRBJ1-5; 9 nucleotides match TRBD1. The CDR3 loop spans 19 amino acids. Germline V gene sequence: CDR1 MNHNY, CDR2 SVGAGI (reference sequence). The trim removed 6 bases at V and 4 bases at J, leaving 19 bases unmatched. The CDR3 reads CASSLRYSPDRGENQPQHF. The CDR3 coding sequence is TGTGCCAGCAGCCTACGCTACTCCCCGGACAGGGGAGAGAATCAGCCCCAGCATTTT.

The CDR3 sequence is CSASPGQTYEQYF. The CDR3 DNA sequence: TGCAGTGCTAGCCCGGGACAGACGTACGAGCAGTACTTC. This chain links TRBV20-1 with TRBJ2-7, with 7 bases aligning to TRBD1. Trimming at V came to 3 bases and at J to 4 bases, leaving 6 bases not matched to a gene. Germline lookup yields CDR1 DFQATT and CDR2 SNEGSKA (reference sequence). This CDR3 has 13 amino acids.

This clonotype has ten or more counts. The gene calls are TRBV11-2 and TRBJ2-1, with unresolved D. The CDR3 loop spans 15 amino acids. Germline V gene lookup returns CDR1 SGHAT and CDR2 FQNNGV. Trimming took 3 bases from V and 0 from J, leaving 9 bases between them. This CDR3 is CASSFGASSYNEQFF. Here the CDR3 DNA reads TGTGCCAGCAGCTTTGGCGCGAGCTCCTACAATGAGCAGTTCTTC.